This T cell receptor beta chain derives from a study of somatic mutations in cytotoxic T cells in rheumatoid arthritis (dated by TCRdb to about 2017). For the study in its entirety: Patient peripheral blood (30 ml EDTA) was drawn right after diagnosis and before any treatment started. Sorted V beta1+ cells also underwent TCRB sequencing, and some V beta antibody-stained T-cell populations were flow-sorted at nearly 100% purity on a FACSAria II or Sony SH800. To characterize clonality, the study used TCRB deep sequencing while asking whether somatic mutations are carried by expanded CD8+ T-cell clones in newly diagnosed, untreated rheumatoid arthritis. A total of 60 to 80 rheumatoid arthritis patients and about 20 healthy controls underwent TCRB deep sequencing. The median ages of the patient and control groups were essentially identical. What the authors observed across the whole study: Healthy controls showed no age-related increase in CD8+ clonality, whereas patients did (Spearman r ≈ 0.5). CD8+ T-cell clonality did not differ significantly between rheumatoid arthritis patients and age-matched healthy controls. In 8 out of 65 patients, more than 20% of CD8+ cells belonged to the largest CD8+ clone, while several identical CD8+ TCRB sequences were shared between blood and synovial fluid. The slight TRBV07 underrepresentation in patients was not adjusted for multiple comparisons. Viral specificity could not be ruled out by absence from virus-specific databases, and the antigen targets of the expanded CD8+ clones remained unknown.

CD4+ and CD8+ cells were isolated by positive magnetic bead selection on an AutoMACS, and purity was checked by flow cytometry. A TCR V beta antibody panel was used in flow cytometry to screen first for clonal expansions, which were then characterized by TCRB deep sequencing of sorted CD8+ fractions. Isolation of peripheral blood mononuclear cells was done through Ficoll-Paque PLUS density gradient separation. Using Nucleospin Tissue or Tissue XS kits, DNA was extracted from CD4-enriched, CD8-enriched or PBMC samples, with quantification by a Qubit 2.0 fluorometer. TCRB CDR3 sequencing used the immunoSEQ assay on genomic DNA. For the original study's pipeline: When patient CD8+ clones exceeding 1% were checked against published virus-specific TCRB sequences, only a few matched. Only productive TCRB rearrangements were included in the analyses. Clonality was calculated as a Shannon entropy-based productive clonality index, and a clone was defined by a unique TCRB CDR3 sequence. Repertoire overlap for a pair of samples was computed from each clone's template counts relative to total templates per sample. V-gene usage from TCRB sequencing and V-gene usage measured by flow cytometry were correlated (Spearman r of about 0.56). TCRdb re-hosts the immuneACCESS table, in-frame sequences only. Its copies lack some clones; in the studies checked, an unresolved V gene accounts for under half of them, and the cause for the rest is not known. V, J and clone size derive from that table, while D and trimming were established from the DNA sequence. For this sample there are some 9,300 clones; about 90% appear just once. The biggest ten clones account for 11% to 15% of the sample.

The CDR1 and CDR2 encoded by the germline V gene are SGHNT and YENEEA. V is trimmed back by 0 bases and J by 4 bases, and the junction contains 15 bases that no gene match accounts for. The CDR3, cysteine through phenylalanine, is 19 amino acids long. The kept DNA is CDR3 alone, 57 bases in frame from the first base. In regard to this clone: Its antigen specificity is not known. Per-base quality was not reported, and no clone a single base away is much larger than it.

The chain is assembled from TRBV11-3 and TRBJ1-2; a stretch of 9 junction bases matches TRBD1. The sequenced sample consisted of CD8+ T cells sorted from blood. The receptor comes from a woman between 18 and 29 years old with rheumatoid arthritis. The nucleotides read TGTGCCAGCAGCTTAGATGAAGCGCGACAGGGGGATTATTGCTATGGCTACACCTTC. This is translated as CASSLDEARQGDYCYGYTF.